This TCR beta chain was sequenced during a study of CD8 T cells in Susac syndrome. The CDR3 is made up of 16 amino acids. V lost 0 bases and J 3 bases, leaving 9 bases between the germline ends. RNA was extracted with the RNeasy kit, and a quantity of roughly 0.5 to 1 ug was reverse transcribed using random hexamers. Across 54 Vbeta and 13 Jbeta, immunoSEQ multiplex PCR amplified TCR beta CDR3. TCRdb processed the immunoSEQ multiplex PCR reads anew with MiXCR; each CDR3 protein has one entry. Of approximately 170,000 distinct CDR3 sequences in the sample, 80% to 95% were seen once. The gene calls are TRBV12-3 or TRBV12-4 and TRBJ2-6; D is ambiguous. The sequenced sample was CD4+ T cells from PBMCs. The TCR was taken from a human donor in good health. CDR3 sequence (DNA): TGTGCCAGCAGTTTAGCGCCCGTATTTGGGGCCAACGTCCTGACTTTC. Translating gives CASSLAPVFGANVLTF.